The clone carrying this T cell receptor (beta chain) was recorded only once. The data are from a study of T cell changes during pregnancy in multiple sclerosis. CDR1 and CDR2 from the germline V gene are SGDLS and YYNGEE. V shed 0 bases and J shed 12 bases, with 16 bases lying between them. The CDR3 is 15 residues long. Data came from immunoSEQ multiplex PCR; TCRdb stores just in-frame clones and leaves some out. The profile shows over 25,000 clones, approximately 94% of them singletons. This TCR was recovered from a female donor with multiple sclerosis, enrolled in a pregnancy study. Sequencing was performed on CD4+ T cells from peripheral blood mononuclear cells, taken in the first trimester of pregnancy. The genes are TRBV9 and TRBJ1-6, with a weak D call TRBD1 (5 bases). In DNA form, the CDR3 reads TGTGCCAGCAGCGTAGGAATGGGGGGGGTGGTACCCCTCCACTTT. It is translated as CASSVGMGGVVPLHF.